This TCR beta chain was sequenced in a study of cytomegalovirus exposure and HLA in healthy donors. Study-wide findings and caveats: In a later analysis, HLA-associated beta chains showed higher expansion and lower generation probabilities than comparable chains.

With 60 Vbeta and 13 Jbeta primers, the PCR was carried out. Produced via immunoSEQ multiplex PCR; TCRdb's table is partial and in-frame only. Of about 150,000 clones detected, about 9.2% appear once; the ten largest clones hold 6.5% to 9%. Details on this clone: Its antigen is still unknown.

The TCR sequence derives from a woman aged 40 to 55 in good health and CMV-seropositive. Sample: PBMCs.

CDR3 coding DNA: TGTGCCAGCAATCCTGGGGTGGGGGGGGTTTCTTCTGAAGCTTTCTTT. This gives the protein CASNPGVGGVSSEAFF. The chain couples TRBV5-4 to TRBJ1-1; possibly TRBD1 for D (5 bases). This CDR3 spans 16 amino acids. Trimming left V 6 bases short and J 6 bases short, with 24 bases between. Looked up from germline, CDR1 is SGHNT and CDR2 is YYREEE (reference sequence).